The table lists the clone carrying this TCR beta chain with many counts. Its antigen is unknown. The CDR3 length is 14 residues. Between the trimmed V and J ends, which lost 4 bases and 0 bases, there was a span of 9 bases. CDR1 and CDR2 from the germline V gene are SGHRS and YFSETQ. The data originate from a study of CD8 T cells in ankylosing spondylitis. Study-level findings and limits: In ankylosing spondylitis patients, matched synovial fluid reportedly showed significant enrichment of disease-linked clones. Disease-linked clones bore a CD8+ phenotype and were relatively rare in peripheral blood.

The authors made TCR beta libraries by quantitative 5'-RACE with molecular barcodes. TCRdb analysed the 5' RACE reads with MiXCR anew, one entry per CDR3 protein. The data show 85,000 to 100,000 distinct CDR3 sequences, with just under 9% seen just once and over 4.5% held by the top ten. The chain carries TRBV5-1 and TRBJ2-3; the D is unclear. Sequencing was done on a sample of blood, either unsorted or a sorted T cell fraction (not recorded which). The sequence derives from a male donor with ankylosing spondylitis or in good health (not recorded which). The CDR3 loop reads CASSPPTSTDTQYF. DNA for the CDR3: TGCGCCAGCAGCCCCCCAACCAGCACAGATACGCAGTATTTT.